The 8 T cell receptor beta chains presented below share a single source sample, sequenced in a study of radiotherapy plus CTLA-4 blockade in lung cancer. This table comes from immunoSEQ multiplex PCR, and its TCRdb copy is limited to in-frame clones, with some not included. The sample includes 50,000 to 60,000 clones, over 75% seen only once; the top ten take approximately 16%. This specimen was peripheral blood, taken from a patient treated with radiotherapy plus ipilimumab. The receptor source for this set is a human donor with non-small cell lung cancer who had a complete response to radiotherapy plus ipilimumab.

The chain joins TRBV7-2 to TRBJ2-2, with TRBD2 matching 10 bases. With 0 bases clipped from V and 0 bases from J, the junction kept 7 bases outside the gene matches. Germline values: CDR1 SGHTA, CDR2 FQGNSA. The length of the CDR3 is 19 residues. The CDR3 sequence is CASSLASSGGSPNTGELFF. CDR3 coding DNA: TGTGCCAGCAGCTTAGCATCTAGCGGGGGCTCTCCGAACACCGGGGAGCTGTTTTTT.

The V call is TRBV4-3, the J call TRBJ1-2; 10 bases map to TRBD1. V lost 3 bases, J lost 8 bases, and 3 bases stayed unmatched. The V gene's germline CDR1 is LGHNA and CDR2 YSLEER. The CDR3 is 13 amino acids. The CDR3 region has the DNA TGCGCCAGCAGCCAGATGGGACAGGGGGGCTACACCTTC. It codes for CASSQMGQGGYTF.

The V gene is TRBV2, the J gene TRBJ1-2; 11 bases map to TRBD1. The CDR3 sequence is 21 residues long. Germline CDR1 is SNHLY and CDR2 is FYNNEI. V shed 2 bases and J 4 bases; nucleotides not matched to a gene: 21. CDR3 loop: CASSEPQSTGTGGSRVYGYTF. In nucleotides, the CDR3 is TGTGCCAGCAGTGAACCACAGTCAACCGGGACAGGGGGTTCGCGTGTCTATGGCTACACCTTC.

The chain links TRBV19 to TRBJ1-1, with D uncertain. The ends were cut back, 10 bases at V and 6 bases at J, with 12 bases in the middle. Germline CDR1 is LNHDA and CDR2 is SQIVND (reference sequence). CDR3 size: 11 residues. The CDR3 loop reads CATLLGPEAFF. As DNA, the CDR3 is TGTGCCACCCTCTTGGGCCCTGAAGCTTTCTTT.

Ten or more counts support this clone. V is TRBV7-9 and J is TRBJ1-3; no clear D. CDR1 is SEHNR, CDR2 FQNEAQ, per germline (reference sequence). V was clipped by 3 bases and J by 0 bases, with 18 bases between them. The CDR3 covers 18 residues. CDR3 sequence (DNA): TGTGCCAGCAGCTTGCGCGGCGCTGCGGCCAGCTCTGGAAACACCATATATTTT. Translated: CASSLRGAAASSGNTIYF.

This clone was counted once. The CDR3 DNA sequence: TGCGCCAGCAGACCCCCCCCGGGGGAGAAAGCTTTCTTT. Residues: CASRPPPGEKAFF. The V gene is TRBV5-1, the J gene TRBJ1-1; possible D gene TRBD1, 5 bases. Germline V gives CDR1 SGHRS, CDR2 YFSETQ. Trimming shortened V by 5 bases and J by 9 bases, and 17 bases separated the two germline ends. The CDR3 runs to 13 residues.

CDR3 amino acids: CASSLRQGAIVNSPLHF. The CDR3 DNA reads TGTGCCAGCAGTTTGCGACAGGGGGCGATCGTAAATTCACCCCTCCACTTT. The rearrangement joins TRBV27 to TRBJ1-6; 10 positions agree with TRBD1. Per germline, CDR1 MNHEY and CDR2 SMNVEV (reference sequence). The CDR3 length is 17 residues. After removal of 3 bases from V and 7 bases from J, the junction contained 9 bases not matched to a gene.

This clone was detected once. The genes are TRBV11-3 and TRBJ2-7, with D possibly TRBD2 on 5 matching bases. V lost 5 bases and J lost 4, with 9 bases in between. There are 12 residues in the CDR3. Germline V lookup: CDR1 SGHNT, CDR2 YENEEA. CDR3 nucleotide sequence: TGTGCCAGCAGCGACCCGGGGTACGAGCAGTACGTC. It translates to CASSDPGYEQYV.